This TCR beta chain was observed in a study of cytomegalovirus exposure and HLA in healthy donors. In the study overall: About four fifths of roughly 400 genotyped donors fell in the Caucasian-associated ancestry cluster. Whole-study results and caveats: By HLA locus, TCR association rates varied in a later analysis, with DRB1 showing the most and HLA-C the fewest. In all likelihood, a cluster of highly shared sequence variants was a sequencing artifact. For most TCR beta V segments, an earlier analysis put the productive rate at about 90% or about 30% of the time.

On this clone itself: Its antigen is unidentified.

The PCR employed 60 Vbeta primers together with 13 Jbeta primers. Clones were sequenced by immunoSEQ multiplex PCR, and TCRdb holds only the in-frame ones, with some missing. The data hold around 99,000 clones, with 77% observed a single time. Trimming stripped 3 bases from V and 2 bases from J, with 11 bases between. This CDR3 comprises 16 residues. Looked up from germline, CDR1 is SNHLY and CDR2 is FYNNEI. The clonotype comes from a male donor in good health and CMV-seronegative. Sequencing was done on a sample of PBMCs. The gene calls are TRBV2 and TRBJ2-6, with D perhaps TRBD1 (5 bases). Here the CDR3 reads CASSDAMTAGANVLTF. The CDR3 DNA reads TGTGCCAGCAGTGATGCCATGACAGCTGGGGCCAACGTCCTGACTTTC.